This TCR beta chain was recovered during a study of lymphopenia after photon versus proton radiotherapy. Clones were sequenced by immunoSEQ multiplex PCR, and TCRdb holds only the in-frame ones, with some missing. The data hold tens of thousands of clones, with around 84% observed a single time. The germline gives CDR1 SGHRS, CDR2 YFSETQ. The junction had 6 bases not matched to a gene; V was cut back by 7 bases and J by 4 bases. This CDR3 spans 14 amino acids. The source is a man in his sixties with pancreatic cancer. The rearrangement joins TRBV5-1 to TRBJ2-5, with TRBD2 matching 11 bases. Material: peripheral blood, obtained from a patient treated with proton-based radiotherapy. This chain's CDR3 is CASGTSGARETQYF. CDR3 coding DNA: TGCGCCAGCGGGACTAGCGGAGCCCGAGAGACCCAGTACTTC.